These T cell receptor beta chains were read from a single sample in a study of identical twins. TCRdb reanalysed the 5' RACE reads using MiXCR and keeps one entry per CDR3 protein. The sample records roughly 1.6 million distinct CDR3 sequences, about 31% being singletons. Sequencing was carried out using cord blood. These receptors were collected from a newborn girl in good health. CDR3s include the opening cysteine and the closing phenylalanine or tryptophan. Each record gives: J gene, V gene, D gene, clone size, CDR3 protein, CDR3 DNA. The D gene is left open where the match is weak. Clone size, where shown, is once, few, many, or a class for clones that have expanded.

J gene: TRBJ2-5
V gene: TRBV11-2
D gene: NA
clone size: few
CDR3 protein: CASSSGISQETQYF
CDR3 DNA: TGTGCCAGCAGCTCAGGGATTTCTCAAGAGACCCAGTACTTC

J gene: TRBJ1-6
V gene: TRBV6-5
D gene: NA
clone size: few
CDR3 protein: CASRNRDSYNSPLHF
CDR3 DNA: TGTGCCAGCAGAAACAGGGACTCCTATAATTCACCCCTCCACTTT

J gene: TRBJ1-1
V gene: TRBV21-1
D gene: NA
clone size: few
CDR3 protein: CASRGSGAEAFF
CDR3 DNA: TGTGCCAGCCGGGGCTCGGGCGCTGAAGCTTTCTTT

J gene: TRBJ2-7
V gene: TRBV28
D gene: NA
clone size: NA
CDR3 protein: CASSGGHFFYGQYF
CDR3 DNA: TGTGCCAGCAGTGGGGGACACTTCTTTTACGGGCAGTACTTC

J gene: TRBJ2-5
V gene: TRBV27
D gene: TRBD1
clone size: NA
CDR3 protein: CASSLSIRDREETQYF
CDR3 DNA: TGTGCCAGCAGTTTATCGATCCGGGACAGGGAAGAGACCCAGTACTTC

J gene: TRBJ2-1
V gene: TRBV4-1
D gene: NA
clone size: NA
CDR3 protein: CASSPPGTGKQFF
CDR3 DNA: TGCGCCAGCAGCCCCCCTGGAACGGGAAAGCAGTTCTTC

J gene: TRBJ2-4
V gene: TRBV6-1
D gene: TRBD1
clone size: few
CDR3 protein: CASQKDRGAKNIQYF
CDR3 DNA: TGTGCCAGCCAAAAGGACAGGGGAGCCAAAAACATTCAGTACTTC

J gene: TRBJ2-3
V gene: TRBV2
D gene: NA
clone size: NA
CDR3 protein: CASSGWASHTDTQYF
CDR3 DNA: TGTGCCAGCAGTGGTTGGGCTTCCCACACAGATACGCAGTATTTT

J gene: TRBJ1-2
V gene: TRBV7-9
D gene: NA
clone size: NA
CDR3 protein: CASSFGRQPNYGYTF
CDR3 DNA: TGTGCCAGCAGCTTCGGGCGACAACCTAACTATGGCTACACCTTC

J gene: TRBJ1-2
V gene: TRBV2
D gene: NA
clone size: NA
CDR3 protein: CANKDSLDYGYTF
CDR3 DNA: TGTGCCAACAAGGACAGTCTGGACTATGGCTACACCTTC

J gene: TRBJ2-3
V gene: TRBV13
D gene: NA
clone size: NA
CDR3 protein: CASSLLTPGGTDTQYF
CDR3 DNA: TGTGCCAGCAGCTTACTCACGCCCGGCGGCACAGATACGCAGTATTTT

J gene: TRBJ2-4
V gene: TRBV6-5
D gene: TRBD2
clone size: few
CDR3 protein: CASSSHAGGAKNIQYF
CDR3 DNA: TGTGCCAGCAGTTCCCACGCGGGAGGAGCCAAAAACATTCAGTACTTC

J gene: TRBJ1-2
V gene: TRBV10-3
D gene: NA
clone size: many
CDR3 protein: CAINYGYTF
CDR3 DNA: TGTGCCATCAACTATGGCTACACCTTC

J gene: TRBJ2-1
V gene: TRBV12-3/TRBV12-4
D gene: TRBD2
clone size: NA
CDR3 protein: CASSLWVAGGPYNERFF
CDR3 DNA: TGTGCCAGCAGTTTATGGGTAGCGGGAGGTCCCTACAATGAGCGGTTCTTC

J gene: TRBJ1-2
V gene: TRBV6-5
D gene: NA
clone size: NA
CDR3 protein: CASSSQNSYGYTF
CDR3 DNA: TGTGCCAGCAGTTCCCAGAATTCCTATGGCTACACCTTC

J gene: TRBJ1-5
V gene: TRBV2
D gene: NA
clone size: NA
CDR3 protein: CASKTQGGRNQPQHF
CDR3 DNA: TGTGCCAGCAAAACACAGGGAGGGAGGAATCAGCCCCAGCATTTT